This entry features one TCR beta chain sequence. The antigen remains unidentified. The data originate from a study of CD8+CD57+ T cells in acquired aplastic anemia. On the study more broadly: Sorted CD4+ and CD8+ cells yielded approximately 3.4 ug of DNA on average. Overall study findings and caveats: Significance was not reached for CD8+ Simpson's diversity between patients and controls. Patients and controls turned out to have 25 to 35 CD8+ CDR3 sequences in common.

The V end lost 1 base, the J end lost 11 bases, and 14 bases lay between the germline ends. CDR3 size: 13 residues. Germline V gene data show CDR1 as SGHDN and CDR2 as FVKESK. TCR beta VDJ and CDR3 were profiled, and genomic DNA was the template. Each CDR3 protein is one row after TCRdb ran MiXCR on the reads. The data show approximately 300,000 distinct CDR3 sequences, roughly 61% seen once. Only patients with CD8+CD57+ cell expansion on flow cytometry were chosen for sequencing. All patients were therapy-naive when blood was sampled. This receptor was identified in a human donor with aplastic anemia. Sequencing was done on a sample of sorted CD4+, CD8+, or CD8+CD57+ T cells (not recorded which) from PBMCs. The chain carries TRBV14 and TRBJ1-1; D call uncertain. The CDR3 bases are TGTGCCAGCAGCCAAGTCAGTGGACTCGGGGCTTTCTTT. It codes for CASSQVSGLGAFF.